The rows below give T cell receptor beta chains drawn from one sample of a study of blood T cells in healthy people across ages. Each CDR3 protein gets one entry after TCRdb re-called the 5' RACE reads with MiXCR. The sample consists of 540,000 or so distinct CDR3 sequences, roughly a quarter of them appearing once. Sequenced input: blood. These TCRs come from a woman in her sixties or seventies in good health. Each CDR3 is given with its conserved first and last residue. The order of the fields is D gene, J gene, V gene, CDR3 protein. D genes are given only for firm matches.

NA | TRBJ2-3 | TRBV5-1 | CASSLRSGLNSGTDTQYF
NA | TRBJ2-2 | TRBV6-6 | CASSGGRRELFF
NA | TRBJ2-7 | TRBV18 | CASSPRGSEQYF
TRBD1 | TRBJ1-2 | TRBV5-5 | CASSLETGEVYGYTF
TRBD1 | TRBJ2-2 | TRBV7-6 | CASSITDRRTGELFF
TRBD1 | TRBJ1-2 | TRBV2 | CASSEDRGRGYTF
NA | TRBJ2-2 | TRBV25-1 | CASSEGDTGELFF
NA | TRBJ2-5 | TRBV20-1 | CSAVGDNGETQYF
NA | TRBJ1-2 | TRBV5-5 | CASSQEQGRDYGYTF
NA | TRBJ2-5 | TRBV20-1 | CSASRLSETQYF
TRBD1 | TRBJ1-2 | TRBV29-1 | CSVERDRGSNYGYTF
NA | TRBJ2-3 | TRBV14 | CASSQVPGRPGDTQYF
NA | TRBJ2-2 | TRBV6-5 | CASSYEATGELFF
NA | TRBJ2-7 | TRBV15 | CATSRDKGSPEQYF
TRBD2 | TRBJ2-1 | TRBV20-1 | CSATYLLAGGRDEQFF
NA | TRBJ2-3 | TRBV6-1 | CAGRESTDTQYF
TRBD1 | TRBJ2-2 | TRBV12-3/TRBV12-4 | CASRWTGGTGELFF
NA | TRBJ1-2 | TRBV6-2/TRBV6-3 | CASSRLTPVGGYTF
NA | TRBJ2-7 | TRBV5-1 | CASSKDPPSYEQYF
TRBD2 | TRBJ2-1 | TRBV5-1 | CASSPITSGGAIEQFF
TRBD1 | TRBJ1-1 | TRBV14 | CASSQTTGSTEAFF
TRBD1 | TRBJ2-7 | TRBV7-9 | CASTPPGQYEQYF
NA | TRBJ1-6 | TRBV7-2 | CASRPARRGTFDSPLHF
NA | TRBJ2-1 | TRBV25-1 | CASSDDTNEQFF
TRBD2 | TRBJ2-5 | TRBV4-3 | CASSQDLTSGASRGETQYF
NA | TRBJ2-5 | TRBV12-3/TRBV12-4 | CASSPGVPRETQYF
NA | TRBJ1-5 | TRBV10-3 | CAIKNFGGDQPQHF
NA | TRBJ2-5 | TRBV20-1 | CSALRSSGETQYF
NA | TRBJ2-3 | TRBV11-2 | CATGAAWGTDTQYF
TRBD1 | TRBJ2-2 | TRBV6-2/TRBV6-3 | CASSYLGDRGYTGELFF
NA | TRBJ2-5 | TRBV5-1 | CASSLGSLLGQETQYF